This is a list of T cell receptor beta chains from one sample in a study of T cells in Graves' hyperthyroidism and ophthalmopathy. MiXCR was run by TCRdb on the multiplex PCR reads, yielding one entry per CDR3 protein. The sample lists under 700,000 distinct CDR3 sequences, about half occurring once. Sequencing was done on a sample of peripheral blood or thyroid tissue (not recorded which). All receptors come from a woman under 30 with Graves' hyperthyroidism. CDR3s include the opening cysteine and the closing phenylalanine or tryptophan. D genes are given only for firm matches. Size tells how often a clone was seen (once, few, many) or the class of an expanded clone, and some rows leave it out.

TRBV7-9	.	TRBJ2-2	.	CASSFQGRSTGELFF	TGTGCCAGCAGCTTCCAGGGGAGATCCACCGGGGAGCTGTTTTTT
TRBV10-3	.	TRBJ1-5	.	CATQTGNVNQPQHF	TGTGCCACCCAAACAGGGAATGTAAATCAGCCCCAGCATTTT
TRBV19	.	TRBJ1-2	.	CASSMGLDYGYTF	TGTGCCAGTAGTATGGGTTTGGATTATGGCTACACCTTC
TRBV7-9	.	TRBJ1-1	.	CASSSDGTLNTEAFF	TGTGCCAGCAGCTCCGACGGGACCCTGAACACTGAAGCTTTCTTT
TRBV7-2	once	TRBJ2-7	TRBD2	CASSYLGKRETYNYEQYF	TGTGCCAGCAGTTACTTGGGCAAGCGGGAGACTTACAACTACGAGCAGTACTTC
TRBV29-1	.	TRBJ1-4	.	CSVGSEKLFF	TGCAGCGTTGGGTCAGAAAAACTGTTTTTT
TRBV2	.	TRBJ1-5	.	CASGHGSNQPQHF	TGTGCCAGCGGGCATGGGAGCAATCAGCCCCAGCATTTT
TRBV24-1	many	TRBJ2-5	.	CATSDRDSRQETQYF	TGTGCCACCAGTGATAGGGACTCGCGGCAGGAGACCCAGTACTTC
TRBV7-8	few	TRBJ2-7	TRBD2	CASSFETSGSYEQYF	TGTGCCAGCAGCTTCGAGACTAGCGGGAGTTACGAGCAGTACTTC
TRBV7-2	few	TRBJ2-5	TRBD2	CASSQVGTSIETQYF	TGTGCCAGCAGCCAAGTCGGGACTAGTATAGAGACCCAGTACTTC
TRBV7-9	.	TRBJ2-1	.	CASSATNEQFF	TGTGCCAGCAGCGCGACTAATGAGCAGTTCTTC
TRBV7-9	.	TRBJ2-7	TRBD2	CASRGRVLYEQYF	TGTGCCAGCAGAGGGAGGGTGCTCTACGAGCAGTACTTC
TRBV15	many	TRBJ2-7	.	CATSRTGKAYEQYF	TGTGCCACCAGCAGGACGGGGAAGGCCTACGAGCAGTACTTC